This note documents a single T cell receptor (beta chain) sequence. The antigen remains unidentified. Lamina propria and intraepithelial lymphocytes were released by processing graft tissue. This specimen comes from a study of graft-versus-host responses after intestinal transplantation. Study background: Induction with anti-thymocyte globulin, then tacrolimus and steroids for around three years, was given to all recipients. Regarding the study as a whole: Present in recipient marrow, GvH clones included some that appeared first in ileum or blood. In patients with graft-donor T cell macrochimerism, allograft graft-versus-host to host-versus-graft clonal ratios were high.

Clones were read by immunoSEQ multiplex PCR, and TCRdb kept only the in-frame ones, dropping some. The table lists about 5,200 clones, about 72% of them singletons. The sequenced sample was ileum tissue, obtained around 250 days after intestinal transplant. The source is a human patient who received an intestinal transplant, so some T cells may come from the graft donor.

This CDR3 is CASSPRTDRLTDTQYF. CDR3 nucleotides: TGTGCCAGCAGTCCGAGGACTGATCGGCTCACAGATACGCAGTATTTT. J is TRBJ2-3 and V is TRBV6-6; weak D call: TRBD2 (5 bases). V lost 5 bases, J lost 2 bases, and 17 bases lay in between. This CDR3 has 16 amino acids. Germline V lookup: CDR1 MNHNY, CDR2 SVGAGI (reference sequence).